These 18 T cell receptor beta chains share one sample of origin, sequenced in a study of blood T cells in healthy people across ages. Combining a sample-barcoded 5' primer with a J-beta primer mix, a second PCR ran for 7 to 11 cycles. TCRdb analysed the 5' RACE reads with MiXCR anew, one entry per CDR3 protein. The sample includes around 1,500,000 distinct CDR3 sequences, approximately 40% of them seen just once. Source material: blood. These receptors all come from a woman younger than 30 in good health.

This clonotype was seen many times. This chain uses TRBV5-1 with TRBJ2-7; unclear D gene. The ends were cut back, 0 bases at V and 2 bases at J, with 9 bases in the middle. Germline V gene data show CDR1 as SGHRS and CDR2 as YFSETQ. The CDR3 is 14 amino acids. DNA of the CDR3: TGCGCCAGCAGCTTGGGGCTCGCAACCTACGAGCAGTACTTC. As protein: CASSLGLATYEQYF.

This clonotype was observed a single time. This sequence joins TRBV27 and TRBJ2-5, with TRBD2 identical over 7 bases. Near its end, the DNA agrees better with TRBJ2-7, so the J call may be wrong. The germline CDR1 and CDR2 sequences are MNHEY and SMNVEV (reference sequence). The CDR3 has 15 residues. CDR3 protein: CASNFTGGGTYEQYF. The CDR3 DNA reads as TGTGCCAGCAATTTTACAGGCGGGGGTACCTACGAGCAGTACTTC.

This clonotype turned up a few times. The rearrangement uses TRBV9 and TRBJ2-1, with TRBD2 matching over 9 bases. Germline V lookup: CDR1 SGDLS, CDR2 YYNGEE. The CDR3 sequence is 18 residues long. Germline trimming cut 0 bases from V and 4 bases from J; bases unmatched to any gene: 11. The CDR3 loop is CASSVEAGGPLRYNEQFF. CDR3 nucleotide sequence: TGTGCCAGCAGCGTAGAGGCGGGAGGGCCTCTACGGTACAATGAGCAGTTCTTC.

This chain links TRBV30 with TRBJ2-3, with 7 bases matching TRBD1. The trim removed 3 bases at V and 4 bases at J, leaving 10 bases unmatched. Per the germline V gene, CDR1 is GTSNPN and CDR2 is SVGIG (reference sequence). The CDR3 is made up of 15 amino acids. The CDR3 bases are TGTGCCTGGAGGGGGCTCGAGGGGGCCCCAGATACGCAGTATTTT. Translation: CAWRGLEGAPDTQYF. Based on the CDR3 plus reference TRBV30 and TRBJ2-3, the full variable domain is SQTIHQWPATLVQPVGSPLSLECTVEGTSNPNLYWYRQAAGRGLQLLFYSVGIGQISSEVPQNLSASRPQDRQFILSSKKLLLSDSGFYLCAWRGLEGAPDTQYFGPGTRLTVL.

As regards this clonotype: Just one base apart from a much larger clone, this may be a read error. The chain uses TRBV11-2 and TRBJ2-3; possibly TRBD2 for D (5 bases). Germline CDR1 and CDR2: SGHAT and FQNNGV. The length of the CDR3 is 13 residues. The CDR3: CASGTGITDAQYF. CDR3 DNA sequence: TGTGCCAGCGGCACGGGGATCACAGATGCGCAGTATTTT.

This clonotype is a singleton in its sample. This CDR3 is CASSLGTSGNNEGFF. The CDR3 nucleotides are TGTGCCAGCAGCTTAGGGACTAGCGGGAACAATGAGGGGTTCTTC. The J gene is TRBJ2-1, the V gene TRBV11-2; 12 bases are a match to TRBD2. V was clipped by 1 base and J by 15 bases; unmatched bases: 10. The germline CDR1 and CDR2 sequences are SGHAT and FQNNGV. The CDR3 totals 15 residues. Full variable domain (rest looked up from reference TRBV11-2 and TRBJ2-1): EAGVAQSPRYKIIEKRQSVAFWCNPISGHATLYWYQQILGQGPKLLIQFQNNGVVDDSQLPKDRFSAERLKGVDSTLKIQPAKLEDSAVYLCASSLGTSGNNEGFFGPGTRLTVL.

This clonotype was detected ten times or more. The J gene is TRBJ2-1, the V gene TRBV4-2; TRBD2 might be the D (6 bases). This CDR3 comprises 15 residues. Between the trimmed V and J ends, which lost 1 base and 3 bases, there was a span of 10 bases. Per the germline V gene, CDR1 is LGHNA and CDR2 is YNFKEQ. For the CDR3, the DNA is TGTGCCAGCAGCCAAGGGAGGGCGGGCTACAATGAGCAGTTCTTC. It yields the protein CASSQGRAGYNEQFF.

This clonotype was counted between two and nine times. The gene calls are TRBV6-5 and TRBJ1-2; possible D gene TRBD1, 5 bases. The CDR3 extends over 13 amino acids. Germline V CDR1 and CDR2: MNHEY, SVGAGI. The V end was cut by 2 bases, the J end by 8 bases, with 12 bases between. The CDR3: CASSYGQYNGYTF. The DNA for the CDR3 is TGTGCCAGCAGTTACGGACAATACAACGGCTACACCTTC.

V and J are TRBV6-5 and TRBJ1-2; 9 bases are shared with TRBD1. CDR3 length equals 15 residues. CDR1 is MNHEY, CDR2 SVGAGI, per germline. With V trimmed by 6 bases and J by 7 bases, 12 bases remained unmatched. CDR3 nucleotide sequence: TGTGCCAGCAGCGACCCCGGGACAGGGTTTGCTGGCTACACCTTC. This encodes CASSDPGTGFAGYTF.

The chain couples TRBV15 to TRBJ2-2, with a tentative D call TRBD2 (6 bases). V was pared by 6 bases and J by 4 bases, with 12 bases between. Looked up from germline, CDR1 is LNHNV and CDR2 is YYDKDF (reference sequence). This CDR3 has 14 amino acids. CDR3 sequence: CATRGGTATGELFF. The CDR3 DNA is TGTGCCACCAGGGGAGGCACCGCCACCGGGGAGCTGTTTTTT.

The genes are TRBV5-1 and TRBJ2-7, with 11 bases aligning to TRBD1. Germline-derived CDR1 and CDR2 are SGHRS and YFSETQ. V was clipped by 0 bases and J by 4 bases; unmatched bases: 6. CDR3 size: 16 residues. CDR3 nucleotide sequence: TGCGCCAGCAGCTTGGCCTGGACAGGGGGCTTGTACGAGCAGTACTTC. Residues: CASSLAWTGGLYEQYF.

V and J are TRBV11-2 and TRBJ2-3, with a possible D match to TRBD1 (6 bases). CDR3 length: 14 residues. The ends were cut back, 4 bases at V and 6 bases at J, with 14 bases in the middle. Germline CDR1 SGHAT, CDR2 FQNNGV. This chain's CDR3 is CASSSRQVGDTQYF. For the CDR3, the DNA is TGTGCCAGCAGCTCCCGACAGGTGGGGGATACGCAGTATTTT.

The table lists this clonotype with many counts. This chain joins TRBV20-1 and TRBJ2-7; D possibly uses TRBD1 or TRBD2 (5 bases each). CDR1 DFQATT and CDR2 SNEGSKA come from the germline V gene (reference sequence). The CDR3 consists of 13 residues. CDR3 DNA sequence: TGCAGCGCACGCAGGGAGAGCTCCTACGAGCAGTACTTC. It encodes CSARRESSYEQYF.

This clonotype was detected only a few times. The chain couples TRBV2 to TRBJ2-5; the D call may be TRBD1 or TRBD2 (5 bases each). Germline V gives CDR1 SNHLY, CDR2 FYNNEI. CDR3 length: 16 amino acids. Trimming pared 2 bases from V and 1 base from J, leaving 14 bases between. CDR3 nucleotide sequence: TGTGCCAGCAGTGAATCCCCGGGACCCTCCCAAGAGACCCAGTACTTC. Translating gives CASSESPGPSQETQYF.

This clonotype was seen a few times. CDR3 DNA: TGTGCCAGCAGCGAGACGGATAGGGAGCATACTTCCTACAATGAGCAGTTCTTC. This codes for CASSETDREHTSYNEQFF. The gene calls are TRBV9 and TRBJ2-1, with D possibly matching TRBD2 (5 bases). Trimming cost V 3 bases and J 1 base, with 20 bases left between them. CDR3 length: 18 amino acids. Germline-derived CDR1 and CDR2 are SGDLS and YYNGEE.

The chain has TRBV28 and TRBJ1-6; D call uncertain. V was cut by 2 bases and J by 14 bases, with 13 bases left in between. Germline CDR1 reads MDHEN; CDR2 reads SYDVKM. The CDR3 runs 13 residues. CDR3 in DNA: TGTGCCAGCAGTTTAGCCACCCGAGGAGCCCTCCACTTT. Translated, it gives CASSLATRGALHF.

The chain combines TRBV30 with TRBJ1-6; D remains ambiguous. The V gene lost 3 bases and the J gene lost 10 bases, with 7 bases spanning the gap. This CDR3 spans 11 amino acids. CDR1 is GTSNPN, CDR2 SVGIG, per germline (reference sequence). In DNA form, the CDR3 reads TGTGCCTGGAGCAGAGGATCACCCCTCCACTTT. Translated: CAWSRGSPLHF.

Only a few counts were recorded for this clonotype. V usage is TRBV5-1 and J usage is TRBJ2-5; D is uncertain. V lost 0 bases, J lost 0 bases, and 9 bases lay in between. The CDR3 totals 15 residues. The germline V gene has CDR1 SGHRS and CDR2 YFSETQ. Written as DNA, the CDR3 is TGCGCCAGCAGCTTGGCCTCACCCTACCAAGAGACCCAGTACTTC. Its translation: CASSLASPYQETQYF.